This T cell receptor (beta chain) was sequenced during a study of blood T cell repertoires in COVID-19. Produced via immunoSEQ multiplex PCR; TCRdb's table is partial and in-frame only. The table shows approximately 300,000 clones, with under 90% occurring only once. The CDR3 is 14 amino acids. CDR1 MNHEY and CDR2 SMNVEV come from the germline V gene (reference sequence). V was clipped by 3 bases and J by 3 bases; unmatched bases: 3. Clinical history reported by participants formed the basis on which cohorts were assigned. In Cohort 3, a recovered donor had either two negative PCRs, clearance, or symptom resolution.

The chain combines TRBV27 with TRBJ2-7, with 9 bases matching TRBD1. Sequenced input: PBMCs or T cells enriched from blood (not recorded which). The sequence came from a man in his thirties or forties who had recovered from COVID-19. CDR3 region: CASSFRTGVYEQYF. The DNA for the CDR3 is TGTGCCAGCAGTTTCCGGACAGGGGTCTACGAGCAGTACTTC.